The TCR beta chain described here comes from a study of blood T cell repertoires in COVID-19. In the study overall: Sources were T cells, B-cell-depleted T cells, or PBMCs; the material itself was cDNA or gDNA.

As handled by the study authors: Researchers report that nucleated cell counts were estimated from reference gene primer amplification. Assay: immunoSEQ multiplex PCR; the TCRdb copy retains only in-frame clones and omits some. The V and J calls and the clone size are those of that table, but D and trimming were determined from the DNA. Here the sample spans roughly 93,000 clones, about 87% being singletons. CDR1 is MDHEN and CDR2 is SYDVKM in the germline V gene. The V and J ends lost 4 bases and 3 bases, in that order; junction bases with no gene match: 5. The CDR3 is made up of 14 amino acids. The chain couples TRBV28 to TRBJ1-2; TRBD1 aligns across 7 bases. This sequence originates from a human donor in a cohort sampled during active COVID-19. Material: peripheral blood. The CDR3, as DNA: TGTGCCAGCAGTTCGACAGGGCAGGACTATGGCTACACCTTC. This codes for CASSSTGQDYGYTF.